This T cell receptor (beta chain) is from a study of T cells in Graves' hyperthyroidism and ophthalmopathy. Study conclusions and caveats: A model built on 13 V-J features separated ophthalmopathy from stable hyperthyroidism.

The germline V and J ends were trimmed by 3 bases and 2 bases, with 11 bases remaining between them. There are 14 residues in the CDR3. The germline CDR1 and CDR2 sequences are LNHNV and YYDKDF (reference sequence). As to this clonotype: As yet, its antigen is unknown.

It was RNA transcripts that yielded the amplified TCR beta CDR3 regions. When the TCR CDR3 underwent first-round RT-PCR, the HTBI primer set was used. TCRdb re-derived calls from the multiplex PCR reads in MiXCR, one entry per CDR3 protein. The sample shows approximately 300,000 distinct CDR3 sequences, about 18% of them seen only once. This chain uses TRBV15 with TRBJ2-7, with D possibly TRBD1 on 5 matching bases. This TCR came from a woman aged 55-70 years with Graves' ophthalmopathy. Sequenced sample: blood. CDR3 sequence reads: CATSRDTKTYEQYF. The CDR3 DNA reads TGTGCCACCAGCAGGGACACGAAAACCTACGAGCAGTACTTC.